A selection of T cell receptor beta chains follows, all from one sample in a study of T-cell reconstitution after alpha-beta-depleted transplantation in children. TCRdb itself ran the PCR reads through MiXCR, one entry per CDR3 protein. This table holds around 370,000 distinct CDR3 sequences, about a tenth found once. The source material was PBMCs from the stem cell graft donor, sampled from the stem cell graft. The receptors were sampled from a human donor who donated a stem cell graft to a child with acute lymphoblastic leukemia. Both conserved end residues are part of each CDR3.

V,CDR3
TRBV18,CASSPPGGTNYGYTF
TRBV19,CASTRMAGLDEQYF
TRBV20-1,CSARDTGSSYNERFF
TRBV7-2,CASSWTNGSYEQFF
TRBV6-5,CASSYSHEQFF
TRBV20-1,CSAATSGRNNEQFF
TRBV12-3/TRBV12-4,CASSLELAGTGNEQFF
TRBV7-2,CASSRDPLGDYNEQFF
TRBV2,CASSGTGGTYEQYF
TRBV9,CASSISGDNEQFF
TRBV15,CATSSAGVREQYF
TRBV5-1,CASSLLGGQGSDEQYF
TRBV20-1,CSASPTGYHNEQFF
TRBV4-2,CASSLELAGGSYNEQFF
TRBV20-1,CSAYAGFLSYEQYF
TRBV21-1,CASSKRAQGVSQPQHF
TRBV7-8,CASSLTEGGTEQFF
TRBV6-1,CASSPEPKSTDTQYF
TRBV20-1,CSATVGPISTDTQYF
TRBV9,CASSVVGQGVSEAFF
TRBV11-2,CASSQGLRDLDTQYF
TRBV10-2,CASGTYNEQFF
TRBV4-1,CASSRHPNEKLFF
TRBV20-1,CSATSGSTDTQYF
TRBV19,CASSKMWGLKNEQFF
TRBV11-1,CASSLIKTSGRPNEQFF
TRBV2,CASSPGTGEEQLFF
TRBV5-5,CASSFKLSYEQYF
TRBV6-1,CASSAAGTSGTETQYF
TRBV6-5,CASSYAGGSTAQHF
TRBV3-1,CASSQQILAANEQFF
TRBV30,CAWGPTYEQYF
TRBV4-1,CASSLGLDQPQHF
TRBV7-9,CASGGALTEAFF
TRBV28,CASSVTSGSLTDTQYF
TRBV7-8,CASRLTGYEAFF
TRBV25-1,CASRTGKYTEAFF
TRBV6-1,CASSQSQLGTRQYF
TRBV15,CATSRPTGRLATNEKLFF
TRBV24-1,CATSEPNRGETQYF